Here is one TCR beta chain with its context. The source of the sample is a study of cytomegalovirus exposure and HLA in healthy donors. Germline lookup yields CDR1 MGHRA and CDR2 YSYEKL. Trimming removed 2 bases from V and 6 bases from J; junction bases left unmatched: 9. The CDR3 extends over 16 amino acids. Profiled with immunoSEQ multiplex PCR; TCRdb holds only in-frame clones, not every one. The profile covers 95,000 to 120,000 clones, with 95% appearing a single time and roughly 0.67% taken by the ten largest. This chain connects TRBV4-1 to TRBJ2-7, with TRBD2 matching over 11 bases. This receptor was taken from a woman under 30 in good health and CMV-seronegative. Specimen: PBMCs. The CDR3 loop is CASSQPWQGLAVEQYF. DNA for the CDR3: TGCGCCAGCAGCCAACCATGGCAGGGACTAGCGGTCGAGCAGTACTTC.